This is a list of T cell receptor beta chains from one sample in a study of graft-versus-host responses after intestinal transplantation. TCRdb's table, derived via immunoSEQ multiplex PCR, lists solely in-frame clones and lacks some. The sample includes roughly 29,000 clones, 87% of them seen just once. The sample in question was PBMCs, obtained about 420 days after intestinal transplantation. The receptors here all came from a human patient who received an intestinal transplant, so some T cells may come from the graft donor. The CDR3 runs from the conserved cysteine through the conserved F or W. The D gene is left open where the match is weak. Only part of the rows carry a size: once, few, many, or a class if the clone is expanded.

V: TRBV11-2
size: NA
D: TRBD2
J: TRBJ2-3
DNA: TGTGCCAGCAGCTGGCCGGGACTAGCAGTGACAGATACGCAGTATTTT
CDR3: CASSWPGLAVTDTQYF

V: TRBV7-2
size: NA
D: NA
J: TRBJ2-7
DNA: TGTGCCAGCAGCTTAACAGATAACGAGCAGTACTTC
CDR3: CASSLTDNEQYF

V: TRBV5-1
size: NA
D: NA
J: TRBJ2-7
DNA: TGCGCCAGCAGCTTACCCCCCTACGAGCAGTACTTC
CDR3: CASSLPPYEQYF

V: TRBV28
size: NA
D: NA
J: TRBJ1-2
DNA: TGTGCCAGCAGTCGCTACTATGGCTACACCTTC
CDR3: CASSRYYGYTF

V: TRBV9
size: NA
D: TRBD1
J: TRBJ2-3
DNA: TGTGCCAGCAGCGCCACCGGGACAGGGGGCCCGGTGCTTAGCACAGATACGCAGTATTTT
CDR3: CASSATGTGGPVLSTDTQYF

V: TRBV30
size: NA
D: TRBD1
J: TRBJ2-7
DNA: TGTGCCTGGAGCCCAGACAGGGGTAAAGAATACGAGCAGTACTTC
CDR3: CAWSPDRGKEYEQYF

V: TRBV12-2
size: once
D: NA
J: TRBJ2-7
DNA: TGTGCAAGTCGCTCCTTCGAGGGGGGACAGGGGTTTTTAAGCCCCTACGAGCAGTACTTC
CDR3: CASRSFEGGQGFLSPYEQYF

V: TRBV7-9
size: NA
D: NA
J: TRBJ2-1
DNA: TGTGCCAGCAGCCGAACCTACAATGAGCAGTTCTTC
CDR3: CASSRTYNEQFF

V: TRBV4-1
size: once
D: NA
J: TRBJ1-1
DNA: TGCGCCAGCAGCCAAGGGGGCGCGGAGACTGAAGCTTTCTTT
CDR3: CASSQGGAETEAFF

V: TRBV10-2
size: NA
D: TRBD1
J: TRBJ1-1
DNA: TGCGCCAGCGGGAACAGGGGAAGCACTGAAGCTTTCTTT
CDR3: CASGNRGSTEAFF

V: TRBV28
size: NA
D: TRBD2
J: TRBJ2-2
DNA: TGTGCCAGCAGACTAGCGGGATTCACCGGGGAGCTGTTTTTT
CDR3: CASRLAGFTGELFF

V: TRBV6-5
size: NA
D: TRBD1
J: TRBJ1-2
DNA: TGTGCCAGCAGTTACTCCCCGGGACAGCAAGGCGGCTACACCTTC
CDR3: CASSYSPGQQGGYTF

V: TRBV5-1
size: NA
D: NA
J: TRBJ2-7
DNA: TGCGCCAGCAGCTTGTGGGGGTTGGAAGACGGGTATTCCTACGAGCAGTACTTC
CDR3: CASSLWGLEDGYSYEQYF

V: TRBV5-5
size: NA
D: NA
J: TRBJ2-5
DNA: TGTGCCAGCAGCTTGGGTCTTTCGGAGACCCAGTACTTC
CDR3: CASSLGLSETQYF

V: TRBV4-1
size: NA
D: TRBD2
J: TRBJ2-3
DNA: TGCGCCAGCGCGCAGACTAGCGGGAGGGCCGGCGATACGCAGTATTTT
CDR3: CASAQTSGRAGDTQYF

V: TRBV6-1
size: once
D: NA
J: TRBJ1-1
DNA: TGTGCCAGCAGTGAATGGCCGAGGACTAACACTGAAGCTTTCTTT
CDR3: CASSEWPRTNTEAFF

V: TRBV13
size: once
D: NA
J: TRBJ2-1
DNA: TGTGCCAGCAGCGCCAGGGAGTACAACAATGAGCAGTTCTTC
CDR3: CASSAREYNNEQFF

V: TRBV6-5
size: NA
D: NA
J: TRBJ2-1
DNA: TGTGCCAGCAGGATGGGACCCAGTTACAATGAGCAGTTCTTC
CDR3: CASRMGPSYNEQFF

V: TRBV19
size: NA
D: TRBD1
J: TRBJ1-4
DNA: TGTGCCAGTAGTATAGGATCACAGGGGAATGAAAAACTGTTTTTT
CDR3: CASSIGSQGNEKLFF

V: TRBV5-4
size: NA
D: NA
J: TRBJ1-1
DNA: TGTGCCAGCAGCTTGGAGAGGGGCACTGAAGCTTTCTTT
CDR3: CASSLERGTEAFF

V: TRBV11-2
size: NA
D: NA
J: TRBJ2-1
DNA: TGTGCCAGCAGCTTCGGGGCTAGCTCCTACGATGAGCAGTTCTTC
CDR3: CASSFGASSYDEQFF

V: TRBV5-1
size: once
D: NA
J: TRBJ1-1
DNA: TGCGCCAGCAGTTTGGGGAGAGGGGTGAACACTGAAGCTTTCTTT
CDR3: CASSLGRGVNTEAFF

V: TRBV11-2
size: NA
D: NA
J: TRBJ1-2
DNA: TGTGCCAGCAGCTTAGGGGTATTGTCGGATGGCTACACCTTC
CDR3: CASSLGVLSDGYTF

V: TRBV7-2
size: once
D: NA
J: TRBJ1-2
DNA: TGTGCCAGCAGCTTAGGGGGGTCCCGGCGGGGCTACACCTTC
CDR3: CASSLGGSRRGYTF

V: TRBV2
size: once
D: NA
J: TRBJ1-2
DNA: TGTGCCAGCAGGATGACTGCCTATGGCTACACCTTC
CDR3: CASRMTAYGYTF

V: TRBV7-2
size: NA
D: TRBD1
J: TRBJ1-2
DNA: TGTGCCAGCAGCTTGATTACGACAGGGTGGTATGGCTACACCTTC
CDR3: CASSLITTGWYGYTF

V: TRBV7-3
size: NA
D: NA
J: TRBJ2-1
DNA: TGTGCCAGCAGCTTAAATACGGGAGCACACAATGAGCAGTTCTTC
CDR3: CASSLNTGAHNEQFF

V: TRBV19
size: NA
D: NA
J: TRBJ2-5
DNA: TGTGCCAGTAGTTCCCCCCGTTACCAAGAGACCCAGTACTTC
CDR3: CASSSPRYQETQYF

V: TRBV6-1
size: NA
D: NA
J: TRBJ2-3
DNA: TGTGCCAGCAGTGAAGAAAGCCTTAGCACAGATACGCAGTATTTT
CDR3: CASSEESLSTDTQYF

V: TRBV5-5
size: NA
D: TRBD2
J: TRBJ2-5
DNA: TGTGCCAGCAGCTCCTTAACTAGCGGACAACTCCAAGAGACCCAGTACTTC
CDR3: CASSSLTSGQLQETQYF

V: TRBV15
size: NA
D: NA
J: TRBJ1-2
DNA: TGTGCCACCAGCAGAGTGTTCGAGGGGGATGGCTACACCTTC
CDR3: CATSRVFEGDGYTF

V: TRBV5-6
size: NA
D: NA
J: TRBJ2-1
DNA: TGTGCCAGCAGCTTCTTAGGGACCTACAATGAGCAGTTCTTC
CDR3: CASSFLGTYNEQFF

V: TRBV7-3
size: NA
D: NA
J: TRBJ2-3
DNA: TGTGCCAGCAGCGCGGGACGCCAACGCACAGATACGCAGTATTTT
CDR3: CASSAGRQRTDTQYF

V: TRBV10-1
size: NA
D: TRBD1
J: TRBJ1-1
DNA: TGCGCCAGCAGTGAGCCCCATAGGGGGCCTATGAACACTGAAGCTTTCTTT
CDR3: CASSEPHRGPMNTEAFF

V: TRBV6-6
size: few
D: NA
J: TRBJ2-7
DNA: TGTGCCAGCAGTTCTAACTACCCCTACGAGCAGTACTTC
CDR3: CASSSNYPYEQYF

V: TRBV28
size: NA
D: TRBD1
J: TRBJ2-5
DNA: TGTGCCAGCAGTTTAGGAAGACAGGGTCTTGAGACCCAGTACTTC
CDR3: CASSLGRQGLETQYF

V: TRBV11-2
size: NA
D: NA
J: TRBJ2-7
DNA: TGTGCCAGCAGCTTAAGGAGGGACCGAGCCTACGAGCAGTACTTC
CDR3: CASSLRRDRAYEQYF

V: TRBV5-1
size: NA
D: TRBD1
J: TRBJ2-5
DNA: TGCGCCAGCAGCCTACGACAGGGGGAGACCCAGTACTTC
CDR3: CASSLRQGETQYF

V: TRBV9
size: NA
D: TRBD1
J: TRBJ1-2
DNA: TGTGCCAGCAGCGTCGGGACAGGGGATTATGGCTACACCTTC
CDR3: CASSVGTGDYGYTF

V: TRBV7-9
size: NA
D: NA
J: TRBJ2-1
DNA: TGTGCCAGCAGCCGAGGACGGAACAATGAGCAGTTCTTC
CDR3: CASSRGRNNEQFF

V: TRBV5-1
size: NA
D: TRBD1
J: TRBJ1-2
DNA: TGCGCCAGCAGCTTTCAGGGGGCTATCTATGGCTACACCTTC
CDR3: CASSFQGAIYGYTF

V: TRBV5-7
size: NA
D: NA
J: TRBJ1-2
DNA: TGTGCCAGCAGCTTGGACAGGGCGAACTATGGCTACACCTTC
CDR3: CASSLDRANYGYTF

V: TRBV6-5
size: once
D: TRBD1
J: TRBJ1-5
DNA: TGTGCCAGCAGGAGGACAGGGGGCGATCAGCCCCAGCATTTT
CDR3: CASRRTGGDQPQHF

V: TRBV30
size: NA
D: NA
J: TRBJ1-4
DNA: TGTGCCTGGAGTGCTGAACACCTAAATGAAAAACTGTTTTTT
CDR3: CAWSAEHLNEKLFF

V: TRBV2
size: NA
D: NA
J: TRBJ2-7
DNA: TGTGCCAGCAGTGACTGGCAGAGCTCCTACGAGCAGTACTTC
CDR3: CASSDWQSSYEQYF

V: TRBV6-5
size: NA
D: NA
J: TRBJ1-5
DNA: TGTGCCAGCAGTACGGGTTCCCTAAGGGGCCAGCCCCAGCATTTT
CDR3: CASSTGSLRGQPQHF

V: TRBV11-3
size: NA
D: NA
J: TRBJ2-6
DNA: TGTGCCAGCAGCTTATCAGGGTCTGGGGCCAACGTCCTGACTTTC
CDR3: CASSLSGSGANVLTF

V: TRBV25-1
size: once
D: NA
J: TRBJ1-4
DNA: TGTGCCAGCAGTGGGGGGTCCCATAATGAAAAACTGTTTTTT
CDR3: CASSGGSHNEKLFF

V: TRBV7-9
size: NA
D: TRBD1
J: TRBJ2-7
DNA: TGTGCCAGCAGCAAACAGGGGGGAAGCTCCTACGAGCAGTACTTC
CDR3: CASSKQGGSSYEQYF